A selection of T cell receptor beta chains follows, all from one sample in a study of blood T cell repertoires in COVID-19. Some clones are missing from TCRdb's copy, which holds only in-frame ones; the method was immunoSEQ multiplex PCR. Found here are 150,000 to 200,000 clones, 90% of them singletons; the top ten hold 0.5% to 0.75%. Sequences were obtained from peripheral blood. The receptors derive from a man aged 50-60 years with acute or convalescent COVID-19. Both conserved end residues are part of each CDR3. D genes are given only for firm matches. Clone size is shown for a subset of rows, as once, few, many or a class of expanded clone.

clone size: NA
J gene: TRBJ1-1
V gene: TRBV27
D gene: NA
CDR3 protein: CASSLKPLDREAFF
CDR3 DNA: TGTGCCAGCAGCCTAAAACCCCTCGACAGGGAAGCTTTCTTT

clone size: NA
J gene: TRBJ2-1
V gene: TRBV5-5
D gene: TRBD1
CDR3 protein: CASSPGDRGRVSSYNEQFF
CDR3 DNA: TGTGCCAGCAGCCCAGGGGACAGGGGAAGGGTAAGCTCCTACAATGAGCAGTTCTTC

clone size: NA
J gene: TRBJ2-5
V gene: TRBV5-6
D gene: TRBD2
CDR3 protein: CASSGGELAGPSETQYF
CDR3 DNA: TGTGCCAGCAGCGGGGGGGAGCTAGCAGGTCCGTCGGAGACCCAGTACTTC

clone size: NA
J gene: TRBJ2-1
V gene: TRBV7-9
D gene: NA
CDR3 protein: CASSWGQEVYEQFF
CDR3 DNA: TGTGCCAGCAGCTGGGGACAAGAGGTCTATGAGCAGTTCTTC

clone size: NA
J gene: TRBJ2-3
V gene: TRBV28
D gene: TRBD2
CDR3 protein: CASSLSAGIDTQYF
CDR3 DNA: TGTGCCAGCAGTTTATCAGCGGGGATAGATACGCAGTATTTT

clone size: NA
J gene: TRBJ2-7
V gene: TRBV10-2
D gene: NA
CDR3 protein: CASSVSQTYEQYF
CDR3 DNA: TGCGCCAGCAGTGTAAGTCAGACCTACGAGCAGTACTTC

clone size: NA
J gene: TRBJ1-2
V gene: TRBV7-2
D gene: TRBD1
CDR3 protein: CASSLTGGDGYTF
CDR3 DNA: TGTGCCAGCAGCTTAACAGGGGGCGATGGCTACACCTTC

clone size: NA
J gene: TRBJ2-3
V gene: TRBV5-1
D gene: TRBD2
CDR3 protein: CASSAAPQLAGGLNTQYF
CDR3 DNA: TGCGCCAGCAGCGCCGCACCGCAACTAGCGGGGGGGCTAAATACGCAGTATTTT

clone size: NA
J gene: TRBJ1-3
V gene: TRBV10-3
D gene: NA
CDR3 protein: CAISEGVMGGNTIYF
CDR3 DNA: TGTGCCATCAGTGAGGGAGTGATGGGTGGAAACACCATATATTTT

clone size: NA
J gene: TRBJ2-1
V gene: TRBV9
D gene: TRBD1
CDR3 protein: CASSTNRDRGSNEQFF
CDR3 DNA: TGTGCCAGCAGCACAAACCGGGACAGGGGATCAAATGAGCAGTTCTTC

clone size: NA
J gene: TRBJ2-3
V gene: TRBV5-1
D gene: NA
CDR3 protein: CASSLPPPDTQYF
CDR3 DNA: TGCGCCAGCAGCTTGCCTCCCCCAGATACGCAGTATTTT

clone size: once
J gene: TRBJ1-1
V gene: TRBV5-6
D gene: NA
CDR3 protein: CASSGRSLNTEAFF
CDR3 DNA: TGTGCCAGCAGCGGCCGATCACTAAACACTGAAGCTTTCTTT

clone size: NA
J gene: TRBJ1-3
V gene: TRBV19
D gene: TRBD1
CDR3 protein: CASSRFGRGQGGNTIYF
CDR3 DNA: TGTGCCAGTAGCCGTTTTGGACGGGGACAGGGTGGAAACACCATATATTTT

clone size: NA
J gene: TRBJ2-5
V gene: TRBV5-4
D gene: TRBD1
CDR3 protein: CASSLDKGAKTQYF
CDR3 DNA: TGTGCCAGCAGCTTGGATAAGGGGGCAAAGACCCAGTACTTC

clone size: once
J gene: TRBJ2-7
V gene: TRBV11-2
D gene: TRBD1
CDR3 protein: CASSPDRVYEQYF
CDR3 DNA: TGTGCCAGCAGCCCGGACAGGGTCTACGAGCAGTACTTC

clone size: NA
J gene: TRBJ2-3
V gene: TRBV24-1
D gene: NA
CDR3 protein: CATRAQTTGTQYF
CDR3 DNA: TGTGCCACCCGCGCCCAGACCACAGGGACGCAGTATTTT

clone size: once
J gene: TRBJ1-6
V gene: TRBV6-1
D gene: NA
CDR3 protein: CASSELRGANSPLHF
CDR3 DNA: TGTGCCAGCAGTGAGTTACGGGGGGCTAATTCACCCCTCCACTTT

clone size: NA
J gene: TRBJ2-7
V gene: TRBV4-2
D gene: NA
CDR3 protein: CASSPPSFYEQYF
CDR3 DNA: TGTGCCAGCAGCCCCCCTTCGTTCTACGAGCAGTACTTC

clone size: once
J gene: TRBJ1-2
V gene: TRBV5-1
D gene: TRBD1
CDR3 protein: CASSLDGQGAYGYTF
CDR3 DNA: TGCGCCAGCAGCTTGGATGGACAGGGGGCATATGGCTACACCTTC

clone size: once
J gene: TRBJ2-5
V gene: TRBV5-1
D gene: NA
CDR3 protein: CASTPNTGLPKETQYF
CDR3 DNA: TGCGCCAGCACCCCAAATACGGGATTGCCAAAAGAGACCCAGTACTTC

clone size: NA
J gene: TRBJ1-1
V gene: TRBV6-6
D gene: NA
CDR3 protein: CASSLRTTDTEAFF
CDR3 DNA: TGTGCCAGCAGCCTCCGTACTACGGACACTGAAGCTTTCTTT

clone size: NA
J gene: TRBJ2-1
V gene: TRBV9
D gene: TRBD2
CDR3 protein: CASSLPLLLAGVWNEQFF
CDR3 DNA: TGTGCCAGCAGCCTGCCCCTACTACTAGCGGGAGTTTGGAATGAGCAGTTCTTC

clone size: NA
J gene: TRBJ1-6
V gene: TRBV10-3
D gene: NA
CDR3 protein: CAIRIREGNNSPLHF
CDR3 DNA: TGTGCCATCAGAATAAGGGAGGGGAATAATTCACCCCTCCACTTT

clone size: NA
J gene: TRBJ2-3
V gene: TRBV27
D gene: NA
CDR3 protein: CASRLWKTGPTDTQYF
CDR3 DNA: TGTGCCAGCAGACTATGGAAGACAGGACCCACAGATACGCAGTATTTT

clone size: NA
J gene: TRBJ2-2
V gene: TRBV7-9
D gene: NA
CDR3 protein: CASSPLASTDSGELFF
CDR3 DNA: TGTGCCAGCAGCCCCTTAGCGTCTACAGATTCCGGGGAGCTGTTTTTT

clone size: NA
J gene: TRBJ2-3
V gene: TRBV30
D gene: NA
CDR3 protein: CAWSGPQTDTQYF
CDR3 DNA: TGTGCCTGGAGTGGTCCCCAGACAGATACGCAGTATTTT

clone size: NA
J gene: TRBJ2-2
V gene: TRBV28
D gene: TRBD2
CDR3 protein: CASSSGLAGSLMDGELFF
CDR3 DNA: TGTGCCAGCAGTTCGGGACTAGCGGGATCTTTAATGGACGGGGAGCTGTTTTTT

clone size: NA
J gene: TRBJ2-1
V gene: TRBV2
D gene: NA
CDR3 protein: CASSVGVSSYNEQFF
CDR3 DNA: TGTGCCAGCAGTGTCGGGGTTTCGTCCTACAATGAGCAGTTCTTC